This TCR beta chain derives from a study of early T cells in non-severe SARS-CoV-2 infection. In the study overall: Sequencing was performed on bulk RNA from unsorted whole blood, leaving chains unpaired.

Individual cDNA molecules carried attached unique molecular identifiers. TCRdb re-analysed the 5' RACE reads in MiXCR, keeping a single row per CDR3 protein. The repertoire holds roughly 57,000 distinct CDR3 sequences, with less than 15% as singletons. Points from the study as a whole: Matches to VDJdb favored anti-spike CD8 responses and missed private and CD4 specificities.

About this clonotype: Its target is not known.

The clonotype comes from an adult who was a healthcare worker with PCR-confirmed SARS-CoV-2 infection or an uninfected control (not recorded which). The sample here was whole blood, taken at baseline.

CDR3 in amino acids: CASSSRTGEAEAFF. In DNA, the CDR3 is TGTGCCAGCAGCTCCCGGACAGGGGAGGCTGAAGCTTTCTTT. This chain links TRBV11-2 with TRBJ1-1, with 9 bases aligning to TRBD1. Looked up from germline, CDR1 is SGHAT and CDR2 is FQNNGV. The CDR3 spans 14 residues. The V gene end was trimmed by 4 bases and the J gene end by 6 bases; junction bases not matched to a gene: 6.